This TCR beta chain is from a study of T cell responses to AZD1222 COVID-19 vaccine. Across the study: Recipients boosted at about 4 weeks or about 12 weeks are pooled.

Details on this clone: Its antigen is unknown.

TCRdb's table, derived via immunoSEQ multiplex PCR, lists solely in-frame clones and lacks some. The sample contains 100,000 or so clones, roughly 89% of which appear only once. Study conclusions and caveats: Clonal diversity was possibly underestimated, and white British individuals and females predominated among donors. There were vaccine-associated CD4 TCRs across spike, dominant at 160-218 and 743-854.

Trimming removed 6 bases from V and 5 bases from J, with 14 bases in between. The CDR3 has 14 amino acids. Germline V gene sequence: CDR1 MNHEY, CDR2 SVGAGI. The sequence was obtained from an adult in good health. The chain is built from TRBV6-5 and TRBJ1-5, with D uncertain. Sequencing used peripheral blood, obtained on day 0 of AZD1222 vaccination. The CDR3 DNA sequence: TGTGCCAGCAGCCAGCGGTCGGCCGATCAGCCCCAGCATTTT. It codes for CASSQRSADQPQHF.